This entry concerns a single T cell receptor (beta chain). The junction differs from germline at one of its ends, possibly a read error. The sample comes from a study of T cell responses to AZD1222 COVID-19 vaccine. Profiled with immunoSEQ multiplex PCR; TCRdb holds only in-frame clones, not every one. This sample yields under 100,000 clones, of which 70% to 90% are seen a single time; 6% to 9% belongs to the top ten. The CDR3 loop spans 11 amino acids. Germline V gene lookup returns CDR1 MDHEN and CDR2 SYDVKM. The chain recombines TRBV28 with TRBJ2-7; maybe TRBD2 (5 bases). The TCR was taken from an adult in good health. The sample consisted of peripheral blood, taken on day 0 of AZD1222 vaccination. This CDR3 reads CASKSGSPAVF. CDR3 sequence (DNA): TGTGCCAGCAAATCTGGGAGTCCTGCCGTCTTC.